The 27 T cell receptor beta chains reported below all come from one sample, sequenced in a study of CD8+CD57+ T cells in acquired aplastic anemia. Genomic DNA constituted the template upon which TCR beta VDJ and CDR3 profiling was performed. TCRdb processed the reads anew with MiXCR; each CDR3 protein has one entry. The table lists some 130,000 distinct CDR3 sequences, around 46% of them singletons. The sequenced sample was sorted CD4+, CD8+, or CD8+CD57+ T cells (not recorded which) from PBMCs. These receptor sequences come from a human donor in good health, serving as a control.

J is TRBJ2-7 and V is TRBV13, with D maybe TRBD2 (5 bases). Trimming took 4 bases from V and 2 from J, leaving 15 bases between them. The CDR3 is 15 amino acids. From germline, CDR1 is PRHDT and CDR2 FYEKMQ (reference sequence). CDR3 residues: CASSSKWTDTYEQYF. In DNA form, the CDR3 reads TGTGCCAGCAGCTCAAAATGGACTGACACCTACGAGCAGTACTTC.

This clonotype came up many times. The V call is TRBV29-1, the J call TRBJ2-7, with 16 bases aligning to TRBD2. Trimming at V came to 5 bases and at J to 0 bases, leaving 4 bases not matched to a gene. Germline V gene sequence: CDR1 SQVTM, CDR2 ANQGSEA. CDR3 length equals 16 residues. The CDR3 DNA is TGCAGCGTTACCGGGACTAGCGGGGGGGCCTCCTACGAGCAGTACTTC. It is translated as CSVTGTSGGASYEQYF.

This clonotype was seen only a few times. The chain is built from TRBV7-9 and TRBJ2-7; unclear D gene. Per the germline V gene, CDR1 is SEHNR and CDR2 is FQNEAQ (reference sequence). Trimming pared 7 bases from V and 5 bases from J, leaving 15 bases between. CDR3 size: 13 residues. The CDR3 sequence is CASTLTGLDEQYF. For the CDR3, the DNA is TGTGCCAGCACTTTGACTGGCTTGGACGAGCAGTACTTC.

The chain couples TRBV5-1 to TRBJ1-6; 10 positions match TRBD1. V dropped 3 bases and J dropped 5; count of bases not matched to a gene: 8. CDR3 size: 17 residues. Per germline, CDR1 SGHRS and CDR2 YFSETQ. The CDR3 protein is CASSSWAGQGNNSPLHF. CDR3 in DNA: TGCGCCAGCAGCTCTTGGGCGGGACAGGGGAATAATTCACCCCTCCACTTT.

The table lists this clonotype with a count of one. V usage is TRBV29-1 and J usage is TRBJ2-5; 8 bases align to TRBD2. Looked up from germline, CDR1 is SQVTM and CDR2 is ANQGSEA. V trimming: 0 bases; J trimming: 2 bases; junction bases outside the gene matches: 8. This CDR3 region has 16 residues. CDR3 DNA sequence: TGCAGCGTTGAAGATAGGCCGGGGGGGCTGCAAGAGACCCAGTACTTC. Its protein is CSVEDRPGGLQETQYF.

Turning to this clonotype: The junction does not match germline at one end; this may be a read error. The rearrangement joins TRBV10-3 to TRBJ2-2; a possible D gene is TRBD1 (5 bases). CDR3 length equals 10 residues. The germline V gene has CDR1 ENHRY and CDR2 SYGVKD. The CDR3: CAMSERGLFF. CDR3 DNA: TGTGCCATGAGTGAAAGGGGGCTGTTTTTT.

This clonotype occurred a few times. The genes are TRBV29-1 and TRBJ2-7; tentatively, D is TRBD2 (6 bases). The CDR3 runs 13 residues. The V gene's germline CDR1 is SQVTM and CDR2 ANQGSEA. Trimming cost V 4 bases and J 4 bases, with 14 bases left between them. CDR3 loop: CSVAHGTSYEQYF. CDR3 bases: TGCAGCGTTGCCCACGGGACTTCGTACGAGCAGTACTTC.

V is TRBV19 and J is TRBJ2-3; 11 bases fit TRBD2. This CDR3 is 17 amino acids long. The V gene end was trimmed by 6 bases and the J gene end by 2 bases; junction bases not matched to a gene: 10. Germline CDR1 LNHDA, CDR2 SQIVND (reference sequence). CDR3 sequence reads: CASRLGSGLAVTDTQYF. The DNA for the CDR3 is TGTGCCAGTAGACTCGGGTCGGGACTAGCGGTCACAGATACGCAGTATTTT.

This clonotype was detected many times. The rearrangement links TRBV5-6 to TRBJ2-7, with 8 bases aligning to TRBD2. In germline, CDR1 is SGHDT, CDR2 YYEEEE. There are 15 residues in the CDR3. The trim removed 2 bases at V and 7 bases at J, leaving 11 bases unmatched. In DNA, the CDR3 is TGTGCCAGCAGCTTTAGTCTAGCGGGCTGGCGAGAGCAGTACTTC. Its translation is CASSFSLAGWREQYF.

The rearrangement uses TRBV7-2 and TRBJ2-5, with 8 bases that match TRBD2. Germline V gene data show CDR1 as SGHTA and CDR2 as FQGNSA. The CDR3 length is 13 residues. V lost 4 bases and J lost 7; bases outside the gene matches: 5. The DNA for the CDR3 is TGTGCCAGCAGCTCGGGGGGGGCCGGGACCCAGTACTTC. This codes for CASSSGGAGTQYF.

This clonotype showed up many times. In DNA form, the CDR3 reads TGTGCCAGCAGCCCGGCGGGCAGGTATGAAGCTTTCTTT. Its translation: CASSPAGRYEAFF. The chain combines TRBV3-1 with TRBJ1-1; D remains unclear. Germline CDR1 reads LGHDT; CDR2 reads YNNKEL (reference sequence). Trimming left V 4 bases short and J 7 bases short, with 13 bases between. The CDR3 covers 13 residues.

In DNA, the CDR3 is TGTGCCAGCAGGGGACAGGACTATGGCTACACCTTC. It encodes CASRGQDYGYTF. The genes are TRBV12-3 or TRBV12-4 and TRBJ1-2; 8 bases fit TRBD1. This CDR3 is 12 amino acids long. V gave up 6 bases and J gave up 3 bases; unmatched junction bases: 0.

V is TRBV7-9 and J is TRBJ1-1; D gene unclear. The V gene's germline CDR1 is SEHNR and CDR2 FQNEAQ (reference sequence). The CDR3 consists of 13 residues. V was cut by 6 bases and J by 0 bases, with 8 bases left in between. CDR3 loop: CASSSGVNTEAFF. CDR3 DNA sequence: TGTGCCAGCAGTAGCGGGGTGAACACTGAAGCTTTCTTT.

This chain connects TRBV6-4 to TRBJ1-2; possibly TRBD1 for D (6 bases). The CDR3 has 15 amino acids. V was trimmed by 0 bases and J by 5 bases, leaving 13 bases between them. The germline V gene has CDR1 MRHNA and CDR2 SNTAGT. CDR3 bases: TGTGCCAGCAGTGACTCGGACAGAACGCCATATGGCTACACCTTC. It yields the protein CASSDSDRTPYGYTF.

For this clonotype: At one boundary the junction diverges from the germline segment, which might be a read error. CDR3 sequence: CASSLATSHNSPPHF. The CDR3 region has the DNA TGTGCCAGTAGTTTGGCAACGTCCCATAATTCACCCCCCCACTTT. The chain employs TRBV19 and TRBJ1-6, with D unclear. The CDR3 runs 15 residues. Germline V gives CDR1 LNHDA, CDR2 SQIVND (reference sequence).

The J gene is TRBJ1-6, the V gene TRBV2; D gene uncertain. In germline, CDR1 is SNHLY, CDR2 FYNNEI. Trimming cost V 3 bases and J 9 bases, with 3 bases left between them. The CDR3 has 11 amino acids. CDR3 residues: CASSDGSPLHF. CDR3 bases: TGTGCCAGCAGTGATGGTTCACCCCTCCACTTT.

This chain connects TRBV3-1 to TRBJ2-1; 7 nucleotides agree with TRBD2. This CDR3 is 13 amino acids long. The germline gives CDR1 LGHDT, CDR2 YNNKEL (reference sequence). Losses at the gene ends were 3 bases for V and 14 bases for J; bases not matched to a gene: 10. This CDR3 reads CASSQGSGRPKFF. Here the CDR3 DNA reads TGTGCCAGCAGCCAGGGTAGCGGGCGGCCGAAGTTCTTC.

This clonotype appeared many times. This chain uses TRBV5-1 with TRBJ2-6; a possible D gene is TRBD2 (6 bases). This CDR3 comprises 16 residues. Deletions cut 0 bases from V and 0 bases from J, with 7 bases between. CDR1 is SGHRS and CDR2 is YFSETQ in the germline V gene. CDR3 amino acids: CASSLAGSSGANVLTF. CDR3 nucleotide sequence: TGCGCCAGCAGCTTGGCCGGGAGCTCTGGGGCCAACGTCCTGACTTTC. Using reference TRBV5-1 and TRBJ2-6 for the parts outside the CDR3, the full variable domain is KAGVTQTPRYLIKTRGQQVTLSCSPISGHRSVSWYQQTPGQGLQFLFEYFSETQRNKGNFPGRFSGRQFSNSRSEMNVSTLELGDSALYLCASSLAGSSGANVLTFGAGSRLTVL.

The chain joins TRBV29-1 to TRBJ2-5, with no clear D. The V gene's germline CDR1 is SQVTM and CDR2 ANQGSEA. The CDR3 has 14 amino acids. V was shortened by 5 bases and J by 0 bases, with 13 bases between the two germline ends. CDR3 amino acids: CSVKRLSNQETQYF. The DNA for the CDR3 is TGCAGCGTTAAGAGATTGTCGAACCAAGAGACCCAGTACTTC. The full variable domain, rest sourced from reference TRBV29-1 and TRBJ2-5, is SAVISQKPSRDICQRGTSLTIQCQVDSQVTMMFWYRQQPGQSLTLIATANQGSEATYESGFVIDKFPISRPNLTFSTLTVSNMSPEDSSIYLCSVKRLSNQETQYFGPGTRLLVL.

This clonotype came up many times. The V and J genes are TRBV9 and TRBJ1-6, with TRBD1 as a possible D gene (5 bases). V was pared by 4 bases and J by 0 bases, with 14 bases between. This CDR3 has 17 residues. Germline V gene sequence: CDR1 SGDLS, CDR2 YYNGEE. The CDR3 nucleotides read TGTGCCAGCAGCAGACAGACGGGACGCTCCTATAATTCACCCCTCCACTTT. Encoded protein: CASSRQTGRSYNSPLHF.

The rearrangement joins TRBV4-1 to TRBJ2-1; D remains unclear. The germline V gene encodes CDR1 MGHRA and CDR2 YSYEKL. The CDR3 covers 13 residues. Trimming took 0 bases from V and 8 from J, leaving 8 bases between them. CDR3 DNA: TGCGCCAGCAGCCAAGATGAATTGGATGAGCAGTTCTTC. Its protein product is CASSQDELDEQFF.

This clonotype was recorded once. Because it lacks the conserved phenylalanine or tryptophan at the end, this CDR3 is likely a read error. The V gene is TRBV19, the J gene TRBJ2-7; tentatively, D is TRBD2 (6 bases). CDR3 size: 14 residues. From germline, CDR1 is LNHDA and CDR2 SQIVND (reference sequence). Trimming removed 5 bases at V and 3 bases at J, with 14 bases between. CDR3 sequence (DNA): TGTGCCAGTAGTCGTCGCGGGACGGACTACGAGCAGTACCTC. Translation: CASSRRGTDYEQYL.

This clonotype was seen more than once but under ten times. This may stem from a read error, because a much larger clone lies one nucleotide away. The chain combines TRBV4-2 with TRBJ2-5, with D maybe TRBD2 (6 bases). Trimming took off 4 bases at V and 4 bases at J, with 22 bases between the two ends. The germline V gene has CDR1 LGHNA and CDR2 YNFKEQ. The CDR3 runs to 17 residues. For the CDR3, the DNA is TGTGCCAGCAGCCTTACCGGGACTGGCGGGAAAGGAGAGACCCAGTACTTC. Translating gives CASSLTGTGGKGETQYF.

The table lists this clonotype with many counts. The V gene is TRBV7-2, the J gene TRBJ2-1; possibly TRBD1 or TRBD2 for D (5 bases each). The CDR3 extends over 12 amino acids. Trimming removed 4 bases at V and 9 bases at J, with 10 bases between. CDR1 is SGHTA, CDR2 FQGNSA, per germline. The CDR3 DNA follows: TGTGCCAGCAGCTCGTGGGGGAGTGAGCAGTTCTTC. It specifies CASSSWGSEQFF.

This clonotype showed up many times. This sequence joins TRBV7-2 and TRBJ2-3; possible D gene TRBD1, 6 bases. The CDR3 length is 16 residues. Trimming took off 2 bases at V and 0 bases at J, with 12 bases between the two ends. Germline CDR1 is SGHTA and CDR2 is FQGNSA. CDR3 DNA: TGTGCCAGCAGCTTAAGGACAGACCCTAGCACAGATACGCAGTATTTT. As protein: CASSLRTDPSTDTQYF.

This clonotype was detected many times. The J gene is TRBJ1-1, the V gene TRBV14, with a tentative D call TRBD1 (5 bases). CDR1 SGHDN and CDR2 FVKESK come from the germline V gene. This CDR3 has 14 amino acids. Trimming shortened V by 2 bases and J by 4 bases, and 11 bases separated the two germline ends. In DNA form, the CDR3 reads TGTGCCAGCAGCCAACAGGGATTCGGCACTGAAGCTTTCTTT. Its translation is CASSQQGFGTEAFF.

This chain links TRBV19 with TRBJ2-1; D is ambiguous. CDR3 length: 13 amino acids. The germline gives CDR1 LNHDA, CDR2 SQIVND (reference sequence). V lost 5 bases to trimming and J lost 4 bases, with 9 bases between them. The chain's CDR3 is CASSLTPYNEQFF. The CDR3 DNA is TGTGCCAGTAGTTTGACCCCTTACAATGAGCAGTTCTTC.